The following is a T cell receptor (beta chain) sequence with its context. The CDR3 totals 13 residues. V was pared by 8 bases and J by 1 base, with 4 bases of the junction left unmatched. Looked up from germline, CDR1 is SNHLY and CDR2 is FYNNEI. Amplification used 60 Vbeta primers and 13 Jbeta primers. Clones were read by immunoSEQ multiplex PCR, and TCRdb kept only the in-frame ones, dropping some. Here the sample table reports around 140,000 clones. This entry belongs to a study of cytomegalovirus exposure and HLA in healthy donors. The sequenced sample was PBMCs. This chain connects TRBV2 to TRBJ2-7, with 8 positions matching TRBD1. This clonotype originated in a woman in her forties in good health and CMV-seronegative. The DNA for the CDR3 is TGTGCCAGCCACGGGACAGGATCCTACGAGCAGTACGTC. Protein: CASHGTGSYEQYV.